This TCR beta chain comes out of a study of cytomegalovirus exposure and HLA in healthy donors. PCR involved 60 Vbeta and 13 Jbeta primers. TCRdb keeps only in-frame clones here, not all; method: immunoSEQ multiplex PCR. The sample lists 150,000 to 200,000 clones; 60% to 80% were seen once. CDR3 length equals 15 residues. Germline CDR1 and CDR2: SQVTM and ANQGSEA. Trimming stripped 6 bases from V and 4 bases from J, with 21 bases between. What was sequenced was PBMCs. The chain carries TRBV29-1 and TRBJ1-2; D perhaps matches TRBD1 (5 bases). This receptor was taken from a woman younger than 45 in good health and CMV-seronegative. The CDR3 coding sequence is TGCAGCGTCGTCCCGGCTGAGGACACTATCTATGGCTACACCTTC. Its protein is CSVVPAEDTIYGYTF.